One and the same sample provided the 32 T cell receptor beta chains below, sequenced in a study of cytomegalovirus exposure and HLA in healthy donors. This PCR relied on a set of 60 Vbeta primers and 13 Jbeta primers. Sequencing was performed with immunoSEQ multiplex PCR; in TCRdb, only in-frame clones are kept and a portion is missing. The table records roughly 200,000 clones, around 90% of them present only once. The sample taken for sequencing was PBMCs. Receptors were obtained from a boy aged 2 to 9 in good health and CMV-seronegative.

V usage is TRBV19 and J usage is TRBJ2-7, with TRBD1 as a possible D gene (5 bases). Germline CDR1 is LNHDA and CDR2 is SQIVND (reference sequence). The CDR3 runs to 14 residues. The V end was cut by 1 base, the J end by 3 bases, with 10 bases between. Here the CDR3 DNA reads TGTGCCAGTAGTATAGGCCAGGGTATCTACGAGCAGTACTTC. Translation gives CASSIGQGIYEQYF.

The CDR3: CASSWERATDTQYF. Written as DNA, the CDR3 is TGTGCCAGTAGTTGGGAGCGGGCCACAGATACGCAGTATTTT. The J gene is TRBJ2-3, the V gene TRBV19, with D perhaps matching TRBD2 (6 bases). V lost 5 bases, J lost 2 bases, and 11 bases lay in between. The CDR3 length is 14 residues. Germline CDR1 is LNHDA and CDR2 is SQIVND (reference sequence).

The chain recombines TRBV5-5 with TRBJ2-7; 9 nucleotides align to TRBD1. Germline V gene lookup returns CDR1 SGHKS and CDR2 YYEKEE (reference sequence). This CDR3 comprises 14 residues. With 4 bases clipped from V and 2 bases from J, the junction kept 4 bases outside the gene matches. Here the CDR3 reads CASSGTGPAYEQYF. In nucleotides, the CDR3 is TGTGCCAGCAGCGGGACAGGGCCGGCCTACGAGCAGTACTTC. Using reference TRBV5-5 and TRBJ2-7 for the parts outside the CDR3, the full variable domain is DAGVTQSPTHLIKTRGQQVTLRCSPISGHKSVSWYQQVLGQGPQFIFQYYEKEERGRGNFPDRFSARQFPNYSSELNVNALLLGDSALYLCASSGTGPAYEQYFGPGTRLTVT.

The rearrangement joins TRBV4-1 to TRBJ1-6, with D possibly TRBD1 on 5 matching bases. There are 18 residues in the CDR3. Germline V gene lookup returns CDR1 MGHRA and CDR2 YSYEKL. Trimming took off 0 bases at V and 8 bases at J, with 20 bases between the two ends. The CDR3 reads CASSQDPLGAGRYSPLHF. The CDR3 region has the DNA TGCGCCAGCAGCCAAGATCCCCTTGGGGCCGGGCGGTATTCACCCCTCCACTTT.

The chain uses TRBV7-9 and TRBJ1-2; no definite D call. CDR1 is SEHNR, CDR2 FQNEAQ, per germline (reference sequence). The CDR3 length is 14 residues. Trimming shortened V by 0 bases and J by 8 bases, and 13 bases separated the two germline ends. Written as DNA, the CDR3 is TGTGCCAGCAGCTTAGCTAAGGAGGTAGGCGGCTACACCTTC. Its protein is CASSLAKEVGGYTF.

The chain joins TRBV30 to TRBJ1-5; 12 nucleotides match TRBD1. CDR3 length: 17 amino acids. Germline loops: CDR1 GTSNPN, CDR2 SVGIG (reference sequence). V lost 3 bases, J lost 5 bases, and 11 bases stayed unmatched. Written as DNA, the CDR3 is TGTGCCTGGAGAGCCCCGACCGGGACAGGGGGCTATCAGCCCCAGCATTTT. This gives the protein CAWRAPTGTGGYQPQHF.

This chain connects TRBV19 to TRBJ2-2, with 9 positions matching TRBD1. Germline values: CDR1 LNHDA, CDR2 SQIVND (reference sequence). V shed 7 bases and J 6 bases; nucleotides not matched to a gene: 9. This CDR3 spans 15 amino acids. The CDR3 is CASKMDRGPPGELFF. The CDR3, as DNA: TGTGCCAGTAAGATGGACAGGGGCCCTCCCGGGGAGCTGTTTTTT. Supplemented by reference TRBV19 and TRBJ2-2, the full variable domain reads DGGITQSPKYLFRKEGQNVTLSCEQNLNHDAMYWYRQDPGQGLRLIYYSQIVNDFQKGDIAEGYSVSREKKESFPLTVTSAQKNPTAFYLCASKMDRGPPGELFFGEGSRLTVL.

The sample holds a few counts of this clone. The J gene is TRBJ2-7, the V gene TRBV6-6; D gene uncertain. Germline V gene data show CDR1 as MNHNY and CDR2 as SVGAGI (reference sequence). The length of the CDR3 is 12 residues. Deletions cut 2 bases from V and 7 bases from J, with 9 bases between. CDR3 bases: TGTGCCAGCAGTTACCCTGCACGGGAGCAGTACTTC. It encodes CASSYPAREQYF.

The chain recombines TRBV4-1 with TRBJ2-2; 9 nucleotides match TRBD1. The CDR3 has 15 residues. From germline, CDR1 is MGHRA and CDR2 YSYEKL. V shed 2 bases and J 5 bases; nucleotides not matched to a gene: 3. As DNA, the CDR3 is TGCGCCAGCAGCCAAAGCGGACAGGGGACCGGGGAGCTGTTTTTT. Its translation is CASSQSGQGTGELFF.

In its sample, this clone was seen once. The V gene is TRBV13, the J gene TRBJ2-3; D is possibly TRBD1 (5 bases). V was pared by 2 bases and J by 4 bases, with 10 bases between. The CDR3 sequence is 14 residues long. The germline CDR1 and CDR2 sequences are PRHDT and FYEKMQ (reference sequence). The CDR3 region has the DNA TGTGCCAGCAGCTTACAGCAGGGCGCAGATACGCAGTATTTT. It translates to CASSLQQGADTQYF.

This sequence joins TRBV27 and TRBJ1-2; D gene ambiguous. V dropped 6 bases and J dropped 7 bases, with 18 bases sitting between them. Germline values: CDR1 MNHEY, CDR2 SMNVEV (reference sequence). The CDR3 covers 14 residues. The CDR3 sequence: CASSPRSGWGGYTF. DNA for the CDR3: TGTGCCAGCAGCCCTCGGTCGGGATGGGGTGGCTACACCTTC.

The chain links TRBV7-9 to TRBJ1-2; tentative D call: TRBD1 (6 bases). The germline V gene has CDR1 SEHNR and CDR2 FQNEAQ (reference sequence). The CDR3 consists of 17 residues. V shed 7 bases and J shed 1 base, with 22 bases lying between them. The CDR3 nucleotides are TGTGCCAGCATGCTGTCGGGCGTACAGGGCTATAACTATGGCTACACCTTC. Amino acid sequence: CASMLSGVQGYNYGYTF.

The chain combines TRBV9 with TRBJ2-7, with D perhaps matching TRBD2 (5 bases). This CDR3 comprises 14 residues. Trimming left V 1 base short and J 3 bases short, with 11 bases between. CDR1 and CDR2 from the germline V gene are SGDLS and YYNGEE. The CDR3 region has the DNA TGTGCCAGCAGCGTAAACGCAGAGGGCTACGAGCAGTACTTC. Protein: CASSVNAEGYEQYF. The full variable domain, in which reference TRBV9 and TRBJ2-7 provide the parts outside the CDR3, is DSGVTQTPKHLITATGQRVTLRCSPRSGDLSVYWYQQSLDQGLQFLIQYYNGEERAKGNILERFSAQQFPDLHSELNLSSLELGDSALYFCASSVNAEGYEQYFGPGTRLTVT.

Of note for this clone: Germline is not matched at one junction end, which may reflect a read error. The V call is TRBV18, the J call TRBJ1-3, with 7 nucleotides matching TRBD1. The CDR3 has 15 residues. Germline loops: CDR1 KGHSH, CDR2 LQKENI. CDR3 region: CAGSPKQGDGNTIYF. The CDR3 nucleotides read TGTGCCGGCTCACCCAAGCAGGGGGATGGAAACACCATATATTTT.

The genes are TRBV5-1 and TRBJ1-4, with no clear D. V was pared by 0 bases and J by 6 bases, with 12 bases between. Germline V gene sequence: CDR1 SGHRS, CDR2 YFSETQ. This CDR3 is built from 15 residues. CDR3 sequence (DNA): TGCGCCAGCAGCTTGGCGGGGTATAAGGATGAAAAACTGTTTTTT. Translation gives CASSLAGYKDEKLFF.

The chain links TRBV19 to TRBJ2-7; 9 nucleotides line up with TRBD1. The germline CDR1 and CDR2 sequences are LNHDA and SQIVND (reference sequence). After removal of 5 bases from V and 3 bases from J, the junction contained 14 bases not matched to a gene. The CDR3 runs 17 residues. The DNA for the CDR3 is TGTGCCAGTAGTCAACGAACCTCCGGGACAGGGATCTACGAGCAGTACTTC. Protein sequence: CASSQRTSGTGIYEQYF. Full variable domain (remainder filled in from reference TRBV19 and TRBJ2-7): DGGITQSPKYLFRKEGQNVTLSCEQNLNHDAMYWYRQDPGQGLRLIYYSQIVNDFQKGDIAEGYSVSREKKESFPLTVTSAQKNPTAFYLCASSQRTSGTGIYEQYFGPGTRLTVT.

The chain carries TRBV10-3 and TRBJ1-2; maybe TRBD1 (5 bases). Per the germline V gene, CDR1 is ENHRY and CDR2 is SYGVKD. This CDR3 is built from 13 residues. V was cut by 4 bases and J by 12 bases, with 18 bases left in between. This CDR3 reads CAISGGADGGDTF. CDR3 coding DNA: TGTGCCATCAGTGGCGGGGCCGATGGCGGCGACACCTTC.

The CDR3 region is CASSVQGAGAFF. The CDR3 bases are TGTGCCAGCAGTGTGCAGGGGGCGGGAGCTTTCTTT. The rearrangement uses TRBV2 and TRBJ1-1; 8 bases agree with TRBD1. Germline V gene data show CDR1 as SNHLY and CDR2 as FYNNEI. This CDR3 has 12 residues. V gave up 4 bases and J gave up 10 bases; unmatched junction bases: 5.

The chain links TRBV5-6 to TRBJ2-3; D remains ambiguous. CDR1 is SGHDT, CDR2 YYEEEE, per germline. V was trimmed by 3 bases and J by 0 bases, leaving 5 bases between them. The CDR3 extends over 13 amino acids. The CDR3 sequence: CASSSVSTDTQYF. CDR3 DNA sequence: TGTGCCAGCAGCTCGGTCAGCACAGATACGCAGTATTTT.

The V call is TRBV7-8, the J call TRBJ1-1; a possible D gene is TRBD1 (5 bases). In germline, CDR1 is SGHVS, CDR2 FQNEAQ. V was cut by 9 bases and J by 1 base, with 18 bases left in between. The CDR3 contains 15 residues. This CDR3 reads CASFYTDSKNTEAFF. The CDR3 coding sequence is TGTGCCAGTTTTTACACCGACAGCAAGAACACTGAAGCTTTCTTT.

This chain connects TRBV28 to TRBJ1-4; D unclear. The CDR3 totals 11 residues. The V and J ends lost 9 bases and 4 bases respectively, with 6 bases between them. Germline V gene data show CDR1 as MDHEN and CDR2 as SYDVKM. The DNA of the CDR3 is TGTGCCAGAGGAGTTAATGAAAAACTGTTTTTT. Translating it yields CARGVNEKLFF.

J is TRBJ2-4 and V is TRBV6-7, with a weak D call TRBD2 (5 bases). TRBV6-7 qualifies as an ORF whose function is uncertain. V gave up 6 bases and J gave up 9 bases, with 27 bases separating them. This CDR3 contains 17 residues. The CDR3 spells CASSLCEPSYGKVIQYF. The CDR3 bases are TGTGCCAGCAGCCTATGCGAGCCTAGTTACGGGAAGGTCATTCAGTACTTC.

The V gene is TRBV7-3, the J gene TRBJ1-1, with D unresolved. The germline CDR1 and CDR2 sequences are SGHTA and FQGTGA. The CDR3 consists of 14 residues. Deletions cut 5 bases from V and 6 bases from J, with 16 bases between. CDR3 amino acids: CASSLHSGSAEAFF. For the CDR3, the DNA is TGTGCCAGCAGCCTTCATTCGGGGTCTGCTGAAGCTTTCTTT. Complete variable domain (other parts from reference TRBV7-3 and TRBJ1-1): GAGVSQTPSNKVTEKGKYVELRCDPISGHTALYWYRQSLGQGPEFLIYFQGTGAADDSGLPNDRFFAVRPEGSVSTLKIQRTERGDSAVYLCASSLHSGSAEAFFGQGTRLTVV.

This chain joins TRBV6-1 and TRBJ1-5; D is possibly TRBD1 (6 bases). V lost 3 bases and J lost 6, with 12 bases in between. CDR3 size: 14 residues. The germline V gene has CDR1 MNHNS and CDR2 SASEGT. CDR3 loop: CASSDSWTVQPQHF. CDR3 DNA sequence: TGTGCCAGCAGTGACTCTTGGACAGTTCAGCCCCAGCATTTT.

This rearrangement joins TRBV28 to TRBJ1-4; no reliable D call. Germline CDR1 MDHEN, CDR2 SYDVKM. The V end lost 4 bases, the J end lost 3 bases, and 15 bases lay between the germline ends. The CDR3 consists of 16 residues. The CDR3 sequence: CASSSPSLASNEKLFF. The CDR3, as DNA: TGTGCCAGCAGTTCCCCTTCACTAGCCTCTAATGAAAAACTGTTTTTT. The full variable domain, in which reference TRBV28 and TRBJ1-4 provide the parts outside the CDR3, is DVKVTQSSRYLVKRTGEKVFLECVQDMDHENMFWYRQDPGLGLRLIYFSYDVKMKEKGDIPEGYSVSREKKERFSLILESASTNQTSMYLCASSSPSLASNEKLFFGSGTQLSVL.

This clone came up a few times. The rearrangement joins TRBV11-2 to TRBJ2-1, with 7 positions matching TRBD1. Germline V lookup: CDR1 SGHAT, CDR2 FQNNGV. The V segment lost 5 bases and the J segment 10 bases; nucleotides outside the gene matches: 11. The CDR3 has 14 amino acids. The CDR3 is CASSRLGQDREQFF. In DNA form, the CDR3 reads TGTGCCAGCAGCCGACTTGGACAGGATCGGGAGCAGTTCTTC.

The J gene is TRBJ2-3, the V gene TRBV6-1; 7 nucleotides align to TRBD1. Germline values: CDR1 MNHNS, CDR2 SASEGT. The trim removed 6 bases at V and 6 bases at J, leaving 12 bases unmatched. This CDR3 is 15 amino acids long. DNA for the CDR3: TGTGCCAGCAGCACCACGGACAGGCTTGTGGATACGCAGTATTTT. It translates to CASSTTDRLVDTQYF.

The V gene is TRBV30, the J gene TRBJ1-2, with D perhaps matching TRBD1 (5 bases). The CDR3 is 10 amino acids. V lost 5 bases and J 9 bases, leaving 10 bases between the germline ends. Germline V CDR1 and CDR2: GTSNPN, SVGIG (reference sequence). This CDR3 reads CAWLQARYTF. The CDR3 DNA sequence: TGTGCCTGGTTACAGGCCCGCTACACCTTC.

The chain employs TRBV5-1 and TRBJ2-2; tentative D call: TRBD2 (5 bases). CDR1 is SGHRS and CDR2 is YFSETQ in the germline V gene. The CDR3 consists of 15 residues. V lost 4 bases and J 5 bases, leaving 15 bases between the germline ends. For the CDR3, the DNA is TGCGCCAGCAGCCGCGACCGCCCGGGGACCGGGGAGCTGTTTTTT. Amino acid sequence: CASSRDRPGTGELFF. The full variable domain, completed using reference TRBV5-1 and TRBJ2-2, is KAGVTQTPRYLIKTRGQQVTLSCSPISGHRSVSWYQQTPGQGLQFLFEYFSETQRNKGNFPGRFSGRQFSNSRSEMNVSTLELGDSALYLCASSRDRPGTGELFFGEGSRLTVL.

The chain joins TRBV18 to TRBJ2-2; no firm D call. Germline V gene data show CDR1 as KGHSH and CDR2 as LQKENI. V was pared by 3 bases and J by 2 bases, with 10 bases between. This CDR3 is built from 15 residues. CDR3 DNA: TGTGCCAGCTCACCTAAGTCAGGAAACACCGGGGAGCTGTTTTTT. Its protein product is CASSPKSGNTGELFF.

In nucleotides, the CDR3 is TGTGCCAGCAGTGCGGTCAGCCATGGCTACACCTTC. Encoded protein: CASSAVSHGYTF. This sequence joins TRBV28 and TRBJ1-2, with D uncertain. Germline V gene lookup returns CDR1 MDHEN and CDR2 SYDVKM. The CDR3 is 12 residues long. V was trimmed by 5 bases and J by 6 bases, leaving 10 bases between them.

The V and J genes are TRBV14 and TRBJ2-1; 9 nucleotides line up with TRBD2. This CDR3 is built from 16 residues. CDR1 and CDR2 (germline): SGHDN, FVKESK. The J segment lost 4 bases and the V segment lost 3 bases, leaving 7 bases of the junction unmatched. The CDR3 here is CASSQLASGKYNEQFF. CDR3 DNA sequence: TGTGCCAGCAGCCAGTTGGCTAGCGGGAAATACAATGAGCAGTTCTTC.